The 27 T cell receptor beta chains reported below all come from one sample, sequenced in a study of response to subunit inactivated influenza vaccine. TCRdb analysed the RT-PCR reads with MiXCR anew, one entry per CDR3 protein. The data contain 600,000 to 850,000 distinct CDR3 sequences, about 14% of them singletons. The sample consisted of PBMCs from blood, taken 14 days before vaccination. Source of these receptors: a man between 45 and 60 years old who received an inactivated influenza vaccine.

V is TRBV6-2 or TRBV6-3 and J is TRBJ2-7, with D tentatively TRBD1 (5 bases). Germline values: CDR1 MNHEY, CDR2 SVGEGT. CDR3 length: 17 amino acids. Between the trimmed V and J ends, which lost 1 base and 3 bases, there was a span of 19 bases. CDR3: CASSYFLYGLQDYEQYF. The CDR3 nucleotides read TGTGCCAGCAGTTACTTTCTGTACGGTTTACAGGACTACGAGCAGTACTTC.

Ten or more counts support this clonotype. CDR3 protein: CASSPLTKISLGETQYF. Here the CDR3 DNA reads TGTGCCAGCAGCCCCCTGACCAAGATCTCGTTGGGGGAGACCCAGTACTTC. V usage is TRBV27 and J usage is TRBJ2-5; D unresolved. Trimming left V 6 bases short and J 5 bases short, with 25 bases between. Germline V gene data show CDR1 as MNHEY and CDR2 as SMNVEV (reference sequence). This CDR3 has 17 residues.

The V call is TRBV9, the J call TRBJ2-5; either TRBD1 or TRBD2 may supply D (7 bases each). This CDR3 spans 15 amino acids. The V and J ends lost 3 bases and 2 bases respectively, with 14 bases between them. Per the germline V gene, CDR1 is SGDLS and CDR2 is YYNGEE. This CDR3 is CASSASGGGQETQYF. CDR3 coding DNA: TGTGCCAGCAGCGCATCAGGGGGGGGACAAGAGACCCAGTACTTC.

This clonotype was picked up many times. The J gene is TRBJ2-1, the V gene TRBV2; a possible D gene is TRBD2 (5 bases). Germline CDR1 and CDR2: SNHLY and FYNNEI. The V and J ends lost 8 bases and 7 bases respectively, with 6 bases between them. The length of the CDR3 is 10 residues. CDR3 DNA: TGTGCCAGCGGGAGAAATGAGCAGTTCTTC. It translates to CASGRNEQFF.

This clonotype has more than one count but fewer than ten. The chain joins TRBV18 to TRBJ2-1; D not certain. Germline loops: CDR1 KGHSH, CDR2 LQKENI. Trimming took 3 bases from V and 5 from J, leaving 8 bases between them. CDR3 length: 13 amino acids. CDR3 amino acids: CASSPPQDNEQFF. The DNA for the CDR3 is TGTGCCAGCTCACCTCCCCAGGACAATGAGCAGTTCTTC.

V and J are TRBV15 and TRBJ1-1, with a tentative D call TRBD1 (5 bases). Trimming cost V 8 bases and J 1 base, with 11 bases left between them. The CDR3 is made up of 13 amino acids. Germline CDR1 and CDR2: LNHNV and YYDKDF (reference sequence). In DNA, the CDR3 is TGTGCCACCGGATGGGGGGGGAACACTGAAGCTTTCTTT. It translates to CATGWGGNTEAFF. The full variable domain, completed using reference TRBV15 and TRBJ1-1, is DAMVIQNPRYQVTQFGKPVTLSCSQTLNHNVMYWYQQKSSQAPKLLFHYYDKDFNNEADTPDNFQSRRPNTSFCFLDIRSPGLGDTAMYLCATGWGGNTEAFFGQGTRLTVV.

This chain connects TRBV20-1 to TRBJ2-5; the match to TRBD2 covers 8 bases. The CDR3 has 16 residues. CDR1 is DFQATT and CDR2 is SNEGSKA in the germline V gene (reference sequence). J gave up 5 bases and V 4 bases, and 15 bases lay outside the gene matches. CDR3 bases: TGCAGTGCTATCCCGACATTGCGGGAGGCTGGGGAGACCCAGTACTTC. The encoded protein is CSAIPTLREAGETQYF.

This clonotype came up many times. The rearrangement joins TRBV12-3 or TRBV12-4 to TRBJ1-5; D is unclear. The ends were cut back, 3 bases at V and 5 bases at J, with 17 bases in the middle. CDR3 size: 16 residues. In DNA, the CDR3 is TGTGCCAGCAGTTTCAAGGGAATGACCCGGCATCAGCCCCAGCATTTT. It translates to CASSFKGMTRHQPQHF.

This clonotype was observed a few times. The CDR3: CSARSLPESYNEQFF. CDR3 DNA: TGCAGTGCTAGAAGCCTCCCCGAGAGCTACAATGAGCAGTTCTTC. The chain links TRBV20-1 to TRBJ2-1; D is unresolved. The CDR3 has 15 amino acids. Germline V gives CDR1 DFQATT, CDR2 SNEGSKA (reference sequence). V lost 2 bases to trimming and J lost 3 bases, with 14 bases between them.

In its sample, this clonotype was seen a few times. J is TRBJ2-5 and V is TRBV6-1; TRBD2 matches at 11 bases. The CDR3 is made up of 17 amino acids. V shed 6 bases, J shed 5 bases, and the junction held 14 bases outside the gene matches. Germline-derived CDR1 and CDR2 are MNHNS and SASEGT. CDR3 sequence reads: CASSRSGGLAVRETQYF. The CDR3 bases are TGTGCCAGCAGCCGCAGCGGGGGACTAGCGGTTCGGGAGACCCAGTACTTC.

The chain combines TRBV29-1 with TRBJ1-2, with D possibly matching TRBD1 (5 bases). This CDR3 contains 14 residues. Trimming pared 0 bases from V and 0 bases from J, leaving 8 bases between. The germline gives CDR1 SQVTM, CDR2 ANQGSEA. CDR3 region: CSVEDLGANYGYTF. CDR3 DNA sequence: TGCAGCGTTGAAGATCTAGGGGCTAACTATGGCTACACCTTC.

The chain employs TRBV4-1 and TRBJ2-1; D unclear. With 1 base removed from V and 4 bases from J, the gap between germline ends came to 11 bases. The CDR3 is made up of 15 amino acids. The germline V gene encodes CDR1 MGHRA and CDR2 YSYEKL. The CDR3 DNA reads TGCGCCAGCAGCCAAGCTCATAACTATTACAATGAGCAGTTCTTC. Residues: CASSQAHNYYNEQFF.

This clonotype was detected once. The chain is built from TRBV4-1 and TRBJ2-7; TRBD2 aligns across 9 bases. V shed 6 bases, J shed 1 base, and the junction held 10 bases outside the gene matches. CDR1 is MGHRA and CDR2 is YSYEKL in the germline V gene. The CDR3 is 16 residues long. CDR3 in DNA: TGCGCCAGCAGTTTGGGATATAGCGGGGGATCCTACGAGCAGTACTTC. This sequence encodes CASSLGYSGGSYEQYF.

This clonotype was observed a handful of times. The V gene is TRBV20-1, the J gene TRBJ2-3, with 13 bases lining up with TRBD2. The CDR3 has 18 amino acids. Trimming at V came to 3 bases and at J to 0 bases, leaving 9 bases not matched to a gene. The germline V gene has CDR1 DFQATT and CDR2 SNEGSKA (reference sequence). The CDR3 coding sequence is TGCAGTGCTAGGGGAGGACTAGCGGGAGTGCCTAGCACAGATACGCAGTATTTT. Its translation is CSARGGLAGVPSTDTQYF.

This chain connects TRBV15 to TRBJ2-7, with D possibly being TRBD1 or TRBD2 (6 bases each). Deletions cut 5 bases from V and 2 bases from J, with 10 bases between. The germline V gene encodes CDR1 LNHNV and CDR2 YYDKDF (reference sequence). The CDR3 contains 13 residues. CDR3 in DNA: TGTGCCACCAGCTCCCGGGGGCCCTACGAGCAGTACTTC. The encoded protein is CATSSRGPYEQYF.

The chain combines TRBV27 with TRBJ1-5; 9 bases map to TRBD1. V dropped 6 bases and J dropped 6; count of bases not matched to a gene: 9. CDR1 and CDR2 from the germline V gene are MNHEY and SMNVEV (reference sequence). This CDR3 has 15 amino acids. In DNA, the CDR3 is TGTGCCAGCAGAAGTACAGGGGGCGCGGGTCAGCCCCAGCATTTT. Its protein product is CASRSTGGAGQPQHF.

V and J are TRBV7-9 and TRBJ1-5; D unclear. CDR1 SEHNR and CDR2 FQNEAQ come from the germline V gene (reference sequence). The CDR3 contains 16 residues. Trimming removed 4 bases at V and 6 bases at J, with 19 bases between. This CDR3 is CASSSTRLPEGQPQHF. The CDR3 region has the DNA TGTGCCAGCAGCTCGACCAGACTCCCCGAGGGTCAGCCCCAGCATTTT. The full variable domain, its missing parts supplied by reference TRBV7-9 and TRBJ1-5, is DTGVSQNPRHKITKRGQNVTFRCDPISEHNRLYWYRQTLGQGPEFLTYFQNEAQLEKSRLLSDRFSAERPKGSFSTLEIQRTEQGDSAMYLCASSSTRLPEGQPQHFGDGTRLSIL.

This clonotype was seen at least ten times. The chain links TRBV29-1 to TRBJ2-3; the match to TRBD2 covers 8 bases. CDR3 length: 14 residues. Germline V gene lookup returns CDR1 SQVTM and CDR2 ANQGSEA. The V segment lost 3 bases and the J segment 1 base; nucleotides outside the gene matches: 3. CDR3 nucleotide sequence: TGCAGCGTTGAGGAGGGACTAGGCACAGATACGCAGTATTTT. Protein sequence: CSVEEGLGTDTQYF.

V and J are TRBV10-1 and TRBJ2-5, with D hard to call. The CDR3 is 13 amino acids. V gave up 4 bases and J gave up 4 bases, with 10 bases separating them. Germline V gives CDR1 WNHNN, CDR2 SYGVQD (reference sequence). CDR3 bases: TGCGCCAGCAGTGGAGCAAGAACAGAGACCCAGTACTTC. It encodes CASSGARTETQYF.

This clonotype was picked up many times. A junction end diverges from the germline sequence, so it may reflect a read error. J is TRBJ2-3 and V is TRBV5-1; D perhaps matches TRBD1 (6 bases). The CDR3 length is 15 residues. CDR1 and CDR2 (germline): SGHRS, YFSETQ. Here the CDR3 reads CASRLDSLSTDTQYF. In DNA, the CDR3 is TGCGCCAGCAGGTTGGACAGCCTCAGCACAGATACGCAGTATTTT.

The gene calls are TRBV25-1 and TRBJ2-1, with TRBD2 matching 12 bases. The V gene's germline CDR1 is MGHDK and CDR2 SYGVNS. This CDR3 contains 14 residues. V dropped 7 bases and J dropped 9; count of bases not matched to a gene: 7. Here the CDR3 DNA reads TGTGCCAGCACTCCTAGCGGGAGGGCCGCTGAGCAGTTCTTC. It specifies CASTPSGRAAEQFF. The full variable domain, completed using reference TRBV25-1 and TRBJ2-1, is EADIYQTPRYLVIGTGKKITLECSQTMGHDKMYWYQQDPGMELHLIHYSYGVNSTEKGDLSSESTVSRIRTEHFPLTLESARPSHTSQYLCASTPSGRAAEQFFGPGTRLTVL.

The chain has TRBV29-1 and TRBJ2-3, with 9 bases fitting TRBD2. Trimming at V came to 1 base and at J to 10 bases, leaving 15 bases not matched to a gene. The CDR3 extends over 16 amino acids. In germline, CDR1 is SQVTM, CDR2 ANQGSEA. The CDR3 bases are TGCAGCGTTGAAGGTCCGATAGCGGGAGTGGGAATGGCGCAGTATTTT. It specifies CSVEGPIAGVGMAQYF.

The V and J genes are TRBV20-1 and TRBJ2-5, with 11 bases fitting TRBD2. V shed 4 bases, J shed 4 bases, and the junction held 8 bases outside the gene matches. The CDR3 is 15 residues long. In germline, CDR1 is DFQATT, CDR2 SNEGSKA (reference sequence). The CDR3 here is CSATIAGGPPETQYF. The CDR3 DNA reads TGCAGTGCTACGATAGCGGGAGGGCCGCCAGAGACCCAGTACTTC.

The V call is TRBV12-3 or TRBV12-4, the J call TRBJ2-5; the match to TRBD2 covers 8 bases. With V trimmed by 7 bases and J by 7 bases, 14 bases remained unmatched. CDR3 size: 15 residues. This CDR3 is CASNQGGGPAGTQYF. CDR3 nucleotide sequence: TGTGCCAGCAACCAAGGCGGGGGGCCCGCAGGGACCCAGTACTTC.

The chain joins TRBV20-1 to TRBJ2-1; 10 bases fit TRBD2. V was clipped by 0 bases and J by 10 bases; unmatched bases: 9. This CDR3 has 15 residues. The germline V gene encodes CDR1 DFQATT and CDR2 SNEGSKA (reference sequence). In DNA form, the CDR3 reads TGCAGTGCTAGAGATTCGTCTAGCGGGGGAGACGAGCAGTTCTTC. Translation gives CSARDSSSGGDEQFF.

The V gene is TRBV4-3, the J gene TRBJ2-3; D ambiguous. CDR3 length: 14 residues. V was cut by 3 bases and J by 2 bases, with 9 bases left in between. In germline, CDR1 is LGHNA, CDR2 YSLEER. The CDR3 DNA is TGCGCCAGCAGCCAGGCCGGTCTCACAGATACGCAGTATTTT. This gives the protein CASSQAGLTDTQYF.

The CDR3 DNA is TGCAGCGTCGACCCGGGGAGAGGCAGTGAAGCTTTCTTT. This codes for CSVDPGRGSEAFF. V is TRBV29-1 and J is TRBJ1-1; D gene unclear. The CDR3 is made up of 13 amino acids. V was clipped by 6 bases and J by 7 bases, with 18 bases between them. The germline V gene has CDR1 SQVTM and CDR2 ANQGSEA. The full variable domain, completed using reference TRBV29-1 and TRBJ1-1, is SAVISQKPSRDICQRGTSLTIQCQVDSQVTMMFWYRQQPGQSLTLIATANQGSEATYESGFVIDKFPISRPNLTFSTLTVSNMSPEDSSIYLCSVDPGRGSEAFFGQGTRLTVV.